The rows below give T cell receptor beta chains drawn from one sample of a study of CXCR3-negative and CXCR3-positive naive CD8 T cells. TCRdb reprocessed the 5' RACE reads and keeps a single row for each CDR3 protein, giving no DNA. Recorded for this sample: nearly 90,000 distinct CDR3 sequences. The source material was naive CXCR3+ CD8+ T cells from blood. These receptors were obtained from a human donor in good health. Some clones in this sample may be carry-over from other donors' samples. The CDR3 runs from the conserved cysteine through the conserved F or W.

CASSFNRDANPTEAFF	TRBV7-9	TRBJ1-1	16
CASSFPGGEEQYF	TRBV5-5	TRBJ2-7	13
CASARGDPSYNEQFF	TRBV12-3/TRBV12-4	TRBJ2-1	15
CASSPGVDNEQFF	TRBV28	TRBJ2-1	13
CATSIERAGREETQYF	TRBV15	TRBJ2-5	16
CASSLEGWGAANTGELFF	TRBV5-1	TRBJ2-2	18
CASSIGSGRSYEQYF	TRBV19	TRBJ2-7	15
CASSNGGGTSEQYF	TRBV7-2	TRBJ2-7	14
CASTHDRGTDTQYF	TRBV5-1	TRBJ2-3	14
CSVPGALTDTQYF	TRBV29-1	TRBJ2-3	13
CASSYSKVGGGTGELFF	TRBV6-5	TRBJ2-2	17
CASSDSAGELFF	TRBV6-6	TRBJ2-2	12
CASSSGQGAHTGELFF	TRBV4-1	TRBJ2-2	16
CASSHELDGTNYGYTF	TRBV4-1	TRBJ1-2	16
CASSSLAERDTQYF	TRBV13	TRBJ2-3	14
CASSAFTGPNWEYF	TRBV10-1	TRBJ2-7	14
CASSLAGDLYNEQFF	TRBV28	TRBJ2-1	15
CAIRLGTDTQYF	TRBV10-3	TRBJ2-3	12